The present entry profiles one T cell receptor (beta chain) with its context. V was clipped by 6 bases and J by 3 bases, with 15 bases between them. The CDR3 runs to 14 residues. Germline V CDR1 and CDR2: MNHEY, SMNVEV (reference sequence). Patients from Seattle were sampled longitudinally, starting during active infection. The method was immunoSEQ multiplex PCR; TCRdb's version includes in-frame clones alone and lacks a portion of them. The data show 200,000 to 250,000 clones, roughly 85% seen once. The source of the sample is a study of blood T cell repertoires in COVID-19. Study overall: Samples of COVID-19 (acute and convalescent) were obtained from the United States, Italy and Spain.

The clonotype comes from an older woman with COVID-19, enrolled during active disease. Sequencing was performed on peripheral blood. The gene calls are TRBV27 and TRBJ2-7; D is perhaps TRBD1 (5 bases). The CDR3 DNA reads TGTGCCAGCAGCTCTAAGAGACAGTTCTACGAGCAGTACTTC. Its protein product is CASSSKRQFYEQYF.